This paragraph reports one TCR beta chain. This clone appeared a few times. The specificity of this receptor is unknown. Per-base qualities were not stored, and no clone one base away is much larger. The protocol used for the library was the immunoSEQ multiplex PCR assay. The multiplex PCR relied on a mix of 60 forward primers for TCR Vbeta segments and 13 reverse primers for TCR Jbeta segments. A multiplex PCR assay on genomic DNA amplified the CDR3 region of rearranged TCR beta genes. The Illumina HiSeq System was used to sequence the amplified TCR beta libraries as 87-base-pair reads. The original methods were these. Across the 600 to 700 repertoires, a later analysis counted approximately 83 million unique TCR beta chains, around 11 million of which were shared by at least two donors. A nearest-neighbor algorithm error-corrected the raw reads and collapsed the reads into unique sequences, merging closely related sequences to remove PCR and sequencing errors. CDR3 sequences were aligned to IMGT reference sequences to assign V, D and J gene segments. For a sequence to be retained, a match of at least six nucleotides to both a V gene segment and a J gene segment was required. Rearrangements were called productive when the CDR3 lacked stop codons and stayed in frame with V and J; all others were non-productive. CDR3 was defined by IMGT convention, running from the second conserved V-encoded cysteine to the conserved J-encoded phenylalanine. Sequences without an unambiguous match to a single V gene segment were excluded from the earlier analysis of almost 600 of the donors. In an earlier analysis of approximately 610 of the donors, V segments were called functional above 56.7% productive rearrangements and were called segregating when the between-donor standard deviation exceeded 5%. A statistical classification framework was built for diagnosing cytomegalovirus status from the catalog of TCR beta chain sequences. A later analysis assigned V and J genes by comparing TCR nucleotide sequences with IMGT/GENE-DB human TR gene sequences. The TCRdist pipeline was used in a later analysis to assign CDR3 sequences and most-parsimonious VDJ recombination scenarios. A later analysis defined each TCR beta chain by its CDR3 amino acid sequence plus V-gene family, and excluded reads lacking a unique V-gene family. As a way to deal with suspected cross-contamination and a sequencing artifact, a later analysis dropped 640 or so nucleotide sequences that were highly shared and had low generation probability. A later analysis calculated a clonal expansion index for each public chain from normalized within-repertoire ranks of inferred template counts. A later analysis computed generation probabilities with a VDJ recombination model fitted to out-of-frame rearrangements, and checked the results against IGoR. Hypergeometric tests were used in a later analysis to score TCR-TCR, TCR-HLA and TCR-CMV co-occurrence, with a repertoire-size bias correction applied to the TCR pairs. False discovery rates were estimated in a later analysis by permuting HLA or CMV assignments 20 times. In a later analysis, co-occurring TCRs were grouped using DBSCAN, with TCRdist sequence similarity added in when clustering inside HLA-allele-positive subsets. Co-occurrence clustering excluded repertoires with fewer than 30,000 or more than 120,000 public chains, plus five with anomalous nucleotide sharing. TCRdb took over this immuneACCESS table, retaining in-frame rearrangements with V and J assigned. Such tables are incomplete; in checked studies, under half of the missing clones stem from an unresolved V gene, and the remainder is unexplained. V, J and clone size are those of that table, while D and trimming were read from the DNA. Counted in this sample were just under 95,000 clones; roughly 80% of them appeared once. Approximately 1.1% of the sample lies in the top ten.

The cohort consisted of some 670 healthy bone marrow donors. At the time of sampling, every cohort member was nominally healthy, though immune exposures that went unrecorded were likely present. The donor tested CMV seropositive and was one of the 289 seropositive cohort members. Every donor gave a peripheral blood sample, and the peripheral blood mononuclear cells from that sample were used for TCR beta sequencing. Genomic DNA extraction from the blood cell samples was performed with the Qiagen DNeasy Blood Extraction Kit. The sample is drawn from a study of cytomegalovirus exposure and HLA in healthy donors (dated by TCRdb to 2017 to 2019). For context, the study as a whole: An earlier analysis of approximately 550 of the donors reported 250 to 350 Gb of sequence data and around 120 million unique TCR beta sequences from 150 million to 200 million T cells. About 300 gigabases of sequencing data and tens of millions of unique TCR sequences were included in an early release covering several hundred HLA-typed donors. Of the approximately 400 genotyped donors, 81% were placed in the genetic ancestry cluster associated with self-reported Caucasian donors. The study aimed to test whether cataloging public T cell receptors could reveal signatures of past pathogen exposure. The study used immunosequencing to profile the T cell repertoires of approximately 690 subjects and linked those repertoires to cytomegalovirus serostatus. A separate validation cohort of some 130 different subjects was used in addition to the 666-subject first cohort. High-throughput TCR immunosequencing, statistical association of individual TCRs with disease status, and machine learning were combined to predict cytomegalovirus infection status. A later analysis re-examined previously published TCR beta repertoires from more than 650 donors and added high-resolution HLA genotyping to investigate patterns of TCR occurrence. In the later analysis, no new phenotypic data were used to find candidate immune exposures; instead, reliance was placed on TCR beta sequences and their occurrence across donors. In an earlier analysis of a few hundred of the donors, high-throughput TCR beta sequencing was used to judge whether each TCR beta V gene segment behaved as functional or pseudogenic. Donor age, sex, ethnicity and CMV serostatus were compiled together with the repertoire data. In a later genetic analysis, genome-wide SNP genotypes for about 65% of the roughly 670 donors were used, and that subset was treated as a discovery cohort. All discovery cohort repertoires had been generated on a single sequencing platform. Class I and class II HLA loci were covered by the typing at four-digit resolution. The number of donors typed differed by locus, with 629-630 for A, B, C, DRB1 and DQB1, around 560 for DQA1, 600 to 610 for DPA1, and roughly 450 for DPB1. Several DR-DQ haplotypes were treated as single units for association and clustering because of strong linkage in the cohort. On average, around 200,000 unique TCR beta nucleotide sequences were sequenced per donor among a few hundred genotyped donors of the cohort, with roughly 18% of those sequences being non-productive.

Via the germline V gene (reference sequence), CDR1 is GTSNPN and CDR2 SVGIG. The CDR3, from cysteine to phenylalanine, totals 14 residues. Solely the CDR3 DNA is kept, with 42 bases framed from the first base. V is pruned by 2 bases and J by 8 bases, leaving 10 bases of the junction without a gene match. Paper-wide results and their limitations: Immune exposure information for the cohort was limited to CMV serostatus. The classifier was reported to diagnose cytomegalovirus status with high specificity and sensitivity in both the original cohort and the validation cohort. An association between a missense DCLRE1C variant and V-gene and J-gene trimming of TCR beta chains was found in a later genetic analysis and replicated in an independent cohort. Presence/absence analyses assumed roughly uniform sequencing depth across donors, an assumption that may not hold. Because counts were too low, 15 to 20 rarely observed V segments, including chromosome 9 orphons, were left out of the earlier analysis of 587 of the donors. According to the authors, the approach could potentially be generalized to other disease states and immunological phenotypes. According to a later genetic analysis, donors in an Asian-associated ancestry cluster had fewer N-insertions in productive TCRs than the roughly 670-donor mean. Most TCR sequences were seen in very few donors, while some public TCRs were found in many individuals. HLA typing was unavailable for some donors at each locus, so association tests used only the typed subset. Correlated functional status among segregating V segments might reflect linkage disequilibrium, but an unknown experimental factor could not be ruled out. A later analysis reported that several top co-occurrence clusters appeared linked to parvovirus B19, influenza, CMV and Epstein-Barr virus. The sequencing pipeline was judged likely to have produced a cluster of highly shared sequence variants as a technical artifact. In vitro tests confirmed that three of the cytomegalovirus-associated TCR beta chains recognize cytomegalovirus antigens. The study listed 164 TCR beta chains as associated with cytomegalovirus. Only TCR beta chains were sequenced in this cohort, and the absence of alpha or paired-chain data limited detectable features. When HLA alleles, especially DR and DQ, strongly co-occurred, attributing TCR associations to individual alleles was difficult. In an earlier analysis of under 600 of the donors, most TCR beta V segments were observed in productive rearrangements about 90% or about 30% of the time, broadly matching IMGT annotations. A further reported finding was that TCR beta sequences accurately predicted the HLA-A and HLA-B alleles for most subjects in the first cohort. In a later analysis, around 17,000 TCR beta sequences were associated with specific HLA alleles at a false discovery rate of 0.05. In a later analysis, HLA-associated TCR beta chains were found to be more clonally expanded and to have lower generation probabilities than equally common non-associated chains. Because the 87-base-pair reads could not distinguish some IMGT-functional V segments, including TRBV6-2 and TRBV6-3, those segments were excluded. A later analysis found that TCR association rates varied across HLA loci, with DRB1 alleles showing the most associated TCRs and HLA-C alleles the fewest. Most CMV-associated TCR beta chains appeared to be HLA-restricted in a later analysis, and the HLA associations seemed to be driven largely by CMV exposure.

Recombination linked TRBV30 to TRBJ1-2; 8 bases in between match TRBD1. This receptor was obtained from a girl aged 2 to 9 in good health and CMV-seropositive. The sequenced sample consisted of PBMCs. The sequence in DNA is TGTGCCTGGAGTACGGGGGGCAGGGGGCGCGGCTACACCTTC. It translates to CAWSTGGRGRGYTF.